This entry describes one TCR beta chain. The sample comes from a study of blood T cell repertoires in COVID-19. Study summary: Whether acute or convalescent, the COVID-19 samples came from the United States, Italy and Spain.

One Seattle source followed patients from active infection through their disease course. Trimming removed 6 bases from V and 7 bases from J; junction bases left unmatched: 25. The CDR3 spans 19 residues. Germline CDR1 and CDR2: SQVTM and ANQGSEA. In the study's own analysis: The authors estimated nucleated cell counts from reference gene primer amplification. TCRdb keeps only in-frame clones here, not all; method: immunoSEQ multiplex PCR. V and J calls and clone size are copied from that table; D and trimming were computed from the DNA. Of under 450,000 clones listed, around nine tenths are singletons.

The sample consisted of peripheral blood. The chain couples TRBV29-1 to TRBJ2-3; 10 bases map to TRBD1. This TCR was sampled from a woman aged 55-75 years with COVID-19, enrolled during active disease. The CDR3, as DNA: TGCAGCGTGTGGGCTAATGCTGGCCCGGGACAGGGGTTTTTGAATACGCAGTATTTT. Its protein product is CSVWANAGPGQGFLNTQYF.